The 25 T cell receptor beta chains given below trace back to one sample, sequenced in a study of T cell changes during pregnancy in multiple sclerosis. Some clones are missing from TCRdb's copy, which holds only in-frame ones; the method was immunoSEQ multiplex PCR. This table has about 77,000 clones, approximately 89% appearing once. The source was peripheral blood, collected before pregnancy. Receptors were obtained from a female donor with multiple sclerosis, enrolled in a pregnancy study.

The chain joins TRBV29-1 to TRBJ2-3; no definite D call. The V gene lost 4 bases and the J gene lost 2 bases, with 10 bases spanning the gap. Per the germline V gene, CDR1 is SQVTM and CDR2 is ANQGSEA. The CDR3 spans 13 residues. CDR3 sequence reads: CSVVRQDTDTQYF. The DNA for the CDR3 is TGCAGCGTTGTAAGGCAGGACACAGATACGCAGTATTTT.

The rearrangement uses TRBV19 and TRBJ1-5; no definite D call. The CDR3 is 17 residues long. The V end was cut by 3 bases, the J end by 5 bases, with 20 bases between. Per germline, CDR1 LNHDA and CDR2 SQIVND (reference sequence). In DNA, the CDR3 is TGTGCCAGTAGTATTCAAATCTCCCGAGCTGGAGATCAGCCCCAGCATTTT. Translated, it gives CASSIQISRAGDQPQHF.

The rearrangement joins TRBV30 to TRBJ2-1; tentative D call: TRBD1 (7 bases). Trimming removed 0 bases from V and 6 bases from J, with 12 bases in between. The CDR3 sequence is 14 residues long. Germline V gene data show CDR1 as GTSNPN and CDR2 as SVGIG (reference sequence). The CDR3 is CAWSVAGGLNEQFF. CDR3 in DNA: TGTGCCTGGAGTGTGGCAGGGGGACTCAATGAGCAGTTCTTC.

V is TRBV2 and J is TRBJ1-6, with D possibly matching TRBD1 (6 bases). The germline gives CDR1 SNHLY, CDR2 FYNNEI. V was cut by 8 bases and J by 7 bases, with 9 bases left in between. The length of the CDR3 is 12 residues. CDR3 in DNA: TGTGCCAGCGGGGGCACCAATTCACCCCTCCACTTT. Protein: CASGGTNSPLHF.

The table lists this clone with a count of one. V gene TRBV19 combines with J gene TRBJ1-4; 8 bases agree with TRBD1. Germline values: CDR1 LNHDA, CDR2 SQIVND (reference sequence). This CDR3 is built from 14 residues. The V segment lost 3 bases and the J segment 10 bases; nucleotides outside the gene matches: 7. CDR3 sequence (DNA): TGTGCCAGTAGTATGCCACAGGGGGTCGGAAAACTGTTTTTT. Encoded protein: CASSMPQGVGKLFF.

The gene calls are TRBV29-1 and TRBJ1-4, with 10 nucleotides matching TRBD1. J lost 10 bases, V lost 7 bases, and 12 bases had no gene match. The CDR3 contains 14 residues. Germline V gene sequence: CDR1 SQVTM, CDR2 ANQGSEA. The CDR3 loop reads CSALGTGVSRKLFF. In DNA form, the CDR3 reads TGCAGCGCGCTAGGGACAGGGGTTTCGAGAAAACTGTTTTTT.

The chain is built from TRBV5-6 and TRBJ2-7; no clear D. Germline lookup yields CDR1 SGHDT and CDR2 YYEEEE. CDR3 size: 14 residues. V shed 4 bases and J shed 3 bases, with 14 bases lying between them. CDR3: CASSRTRVDYEQYF. The DNA of the CDR3 is TGTGCCAGCAGCCGTACCCGGGTAGACTACGAGCAGTACTTC.

The chain combines TRBV4-3 with TRBJ2-3; no definite D call. The V gene lost 1 base and the J gene lost 8 bases, with 10 bases spanning the gap. The CDR3 runs to 13 residues. Germline values: CDR1 LGHNA, CDR2 YSLEER. CDR3 amino acids: CASSQARRGTQYF. The CDR3 DNA sequence: TGCGCCAGCAGCCAAGCCCGTCGCGGTACGCAGTATTTT.

The chain carries TRBV9 and TRBJ1-5, with D unclear. The CDR3 is 13 amino acids. V gave up 0 bases and J gave up 3 bases, with 4 bases separating them. Germline CDR1 is SGDLS and CDR2 is YYNGEE. DNA of the CDR3: TGTGCCAGCAGCGTAGACATCAATCAGCCCCAGCATTTT. Translating it yields CASSVDINQPQHF.

This clone has a single count. The gene calls are TRBV2 and TRBJ2-7; possibly TRBD1 for D (5 bases). The CDR3 has 15 amino acids. Germline V gene lookup returns CDR1 SNHLY and CDR2 FYNNEI. V lost 7 bases and J 7 bases, leaving 23 bases between the germline ends. As DNA, the CDR3 is TGTGCCAGCACAGAAACAGGAAATGTAAGTGGAGAGCAGTACTTC. Its protein is CASTETGNVSGEQYF.

This clone was counted between two and nine times. The chain links TRBV7-9 to TRBJ1-2; D perhaps matches TRBD1 (6 bases). Germline values: CDR1 SEHNR, CDR2 FQNEAQ (reference sequence). This CDR3 has 12 residues. The V end was cut by 2 bases, the J end by 14 bases, with 15 bases between. The CDR3 DNA reads as TGTGCCAGCAGCTTATCAGGGGCAGTAGAAACCTTC. This translates into CASSLSGAVETF.

The chain is built from TRBV7-8 and TRBJ1-5; D might be TRBD1 (6 bases). Trimming stripped 4 bases from V and 5 bases from J, with 6 bases between. In germline, CDR1 is SGHVS, CDR2 FQNEAQ. This CDR3 comprises 12 residues. The CDR3 is CASSSGDQPQHF. The CDR3, as DNA: TGTGCCAGCAGCTCAGGGGATCAGCCCCAGCATTTT.

The genes are TRBV6-5 and TRBJ2-7, with 9 positions matching TRBD1. The trim removed 4 bases at V and 7 bases at J, leaving 2 bases unmatched. Germline V CDR1 and CDR2: MNHEY, SVGAGI. The CDR3 loop spans 12 amino acids. The CDR3 protein is CASSWTGVEQYF. The CDR3 DNA follows: TGTGCCAGCAGTTGGACAGGGGTTGAGCAGTACTTC.

The V gene is TRBV10-1, the J gene TRBJ2-5; 7 bases match TRBD2. The CDR3 is 16 residues long. V dropped 3 bases and J dropped 5; count of bases not matched to a gene: 12. Germline values: CDR1 WNHNN, CDR2 SYGVQD (reference sequence). The CDR3 coding sequence is TGCGCCAGCAGTGATCACGGGTTAGCGGGCCTTGAGACCCAGTACTTC. It is translated as CASSDHGLAGLETQYF.

V and J are TRBV27 and TRBJ2-2, with D tentatively TRBD1 (5 bases). Germline assignment: CDR1 MNHEY and CDR2 SMNVEV (reference sequence). CDR3 length equals 14 residues. Trimming stripped 6 bases from V and 4 bases from J, with 12 bases between. The CDR3, as DNA: TGTGCCAGCAGCAGAGACAGTTTCACCGGGGAGCTGTTTTTT. It is translated as CASSRDSFTGELFF.

V usage is TRBV6-6 and J usage is TRBJ1-1; TRBD1 might be the D (6 bases). CDR1 and CDR2 (germline): MNHNY, SVGAGI (reference sequence). V gave up 4 bases and J gave up 1 base, with 10 bases separating them. The CDR3 has 14 residues. CDR3 amino acids: CASSSRTANTEAFF. The CDR3 nucleotides read TGTGCCAGCAGTTCCCGGACAGCGAACACTGAAGCTTTCTTT.

This chain links TRBV13 with TRBJ1-5; 7 bases align to TRBD1. This CDR3 comprises 13 residues. CDR1 PRHDT and CDR2 FYEKMQ come from the germline V gene (reference sequence). The ends lost 5 bases at V and 11 bases at J; junction bases unmatched: 9. The CDR3 loop is CASSVDRDQAQHF. Here the CDR3 DNA reads TGTGCCAGCAGCGTTGACAGGGATCAAGCCCAGCATTTT. Full variable domain (rest looked up from reference TRBV13 and TRBJ1-5): AAGVIQSPRHLIKEKRETATLKCYPIPRHDTVYWYQQGPGQDPQFLISFYEKMQSDKGSIPDRFSAQQFSDYHSELNMSSLELGDSALYFCASSVDRDQAQHFGDGTRLSIL.

With respect to this clone: Compared with germline, one end of the junction differs, possibly owing to a read error. V usage is TRBV30 and J usage is TRBJ1-2; D ambiguous. Germline values: CDR1 GTSNPN, CDR2 SVGIG (reference sequence). The CDR3 totals 12 residues. The CDR3 loop is CAWGPVTTPSLF. The CDR3 region has the DNA TGTGCCTGGGGGCCGGTAACCACCCCGAGCCTCTTC.

This chain links TRBV9 with TRBJ2-7; 10 nucleotides match TRBD1. This CDR3 is 16 amino acids long. Trimming removed 6 bases from V and 3 bases from J; junction bases left unmatched: 12. Germline assignment: CDR1 SGDLS and CDR2 YYNGEE. This CDR3 is CASTPGGDRGYYEQYF. The CDR3 DNA sequence: TGTGCCAGCACCCCCGGAGGGGACAGGGGCTACTACGAGCAGTACTTC.

The chain is built from TRBV14 and TRBJ2-5, with 7 bases matching TRBD2. V lost 4 bases, J lost 2 bases, and 13 bases stayed unmatched. The CDR3 sequence is 17 residues long. The germline V gene encodes CDR1 SGHDN and CDR2 FVKESK. The chain's CDR3 is CASSRLPPGAGQETQYF. The CDR3, as DNA: TGTGCCAGCAGCCGTCTTCCCCCGGGAGCGGGGCAAGAGACCCAGTACTTC. The variable domain in full, with the rest retrieved from reference TRBV14 and TRBJ2-5, is EAGVTQFPSHSVIEKGQTVTLRCDPISGHDNLYWYRRVMGKEIKFLLHFVKESKQDESGMPNNRFLAERTGGTYSTLKVQPAELEDSGVYFCASSRLPPGAGQETQYFGPGTRLLVL.

The chain links TRBV6-6 to TRBJ2-7, with TRBD1 identical over 7 bases. CDR1 is MNHNY and CDR2 is SVGAGI in the germline V gene (reference sequence). Unmatched junction bases numbered 9, after V lost 4 bases and J lost 9 bases. The CDR3 runs 13 residues. CDR3 in amino acids: CASSSHRDSGQYF. The DNA for the CDR3 is TGTGCCAGCAGTTCGCACCGGGACAGTGGGCAGTACTTC.

In this sample, this clone turned up once. The chain links TRBV10-3 to TRBJ1-1, with D perhaps TRBD1 (6 bases). This CDR3 region has 17 residues. From germline, CDR1 is ENHRY and CDR2 SYGVKD. Trimming cost V 0 bases and J 2 bases, with 16 bases left between them. Written as DNA, the CDR3 is TGTGCCATCAGTGAGTCGGGGTGGGGCAGGGGTAACACTGAAGCTTTCTTT. Its protein product is CAISESGWGRGNTEAFF.

The rearrangement joins TRBV4-3 to TRBJ2-3, with 12 bases that match TRBD2. Germline values: CDR1 LGHNA, CDR2 YSLEER. The J segment lost 3 bases and the V segment lost 2 bases, leaving 21 bases of the junction unmatched. This CDR3 is built from 22 residues. The CDR3 DNA sequence: TGCGCCAGCAGCCAAACGATGTTCCCCCAGCATCTAGCGGGGGGGCATACAGATACGCAGTATTTT. Translating gives CASSQTMFPQHLAGGHTDTQYF.

The V gene is TRBV14, the J gene TRBJ1-1; possible D gene TRBD1, 5 bases. Germline V gives CDR1 SGHDN, CDR2 FVKESK. The CDR3 length is 19 residues. V was clipped by 1 base and J by 3 bases, with 24 bases between them. The CDR3 sequence is CASSQVGWQGKFRDTEAFF. The CDR3 nucleotides read TGTGCCAGCAGCCAAGTGGGATGGCAGGGTAAATTCAGAGACACTGAAGCTTTCTTT.

The genes are TRBV5-8 and TRBJ1-4; 9 bases agree with TRBD1. The V gene end was trimmed by 2 bases and the J gene end by 17 bases; junction bases not matched to a gene: 4. The CDR3 has 11 amino acids. Germline values: CDR1 SGHTS, CDR2 YDEGEE. The CDR3 bases are TGTGCCAGCAGCTTCACAGGGGGCGCTTTTTTT. Its translation: CASSFTGGAFF.